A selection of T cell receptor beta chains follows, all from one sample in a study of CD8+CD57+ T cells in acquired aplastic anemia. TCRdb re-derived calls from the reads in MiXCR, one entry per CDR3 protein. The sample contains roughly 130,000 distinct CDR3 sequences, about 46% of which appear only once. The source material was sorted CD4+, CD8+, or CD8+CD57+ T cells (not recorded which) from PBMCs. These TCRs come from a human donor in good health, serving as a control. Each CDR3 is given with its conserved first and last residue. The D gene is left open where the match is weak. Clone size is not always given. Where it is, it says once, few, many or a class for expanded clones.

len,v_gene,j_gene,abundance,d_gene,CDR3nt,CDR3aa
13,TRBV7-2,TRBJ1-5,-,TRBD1,TGTGCCAGCAGCTTATTGCGACAGGGGGCCCAGCATTTT,CASSLLRQGAQHF
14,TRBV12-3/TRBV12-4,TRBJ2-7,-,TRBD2,TGTGCCAGCGGACTCCGCGGGGGGCCCTACGAGCAGTACTTC,CASGLRGGPYEQYF
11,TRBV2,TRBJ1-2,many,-,TGTGCCAGCAGCTTAACGTGGGGCTACACCTTC,CASSLTWGYTF
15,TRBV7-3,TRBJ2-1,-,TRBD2,TGTGCCAGCAGCCCTGGACTAGCGGACGACAATGAGCAGTTCTTC,CASSPGLADDNEQFF
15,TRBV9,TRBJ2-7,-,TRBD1,TGTGCCAGCAGCCGCACAGGGGGCTCTTCCTACGAGCAGTACTTC,CASSRTGGSSYEQYF
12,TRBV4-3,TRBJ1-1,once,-,TGCGCCAGCAGCCAGCCGAACACTGAAGCTTTCTTT,CASSQPNTEAFF
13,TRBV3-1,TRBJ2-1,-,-,TGTGCCAGCAACCGGCAGGGCTACAATGAGCAGCTCTTC,CASNRQGYNEQLF
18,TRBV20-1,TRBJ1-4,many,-,TGCAGTGCTAGAGATGAGGAACCGAGTTCAGCAACTAATGAAAAACTGTTTTTT,CSARDEEPSSATNEKLFF
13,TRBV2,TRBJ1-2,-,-,TGTGCCAGCACCGAGGGACGGAACTATGGCTACACCTTC,CASTEGRNYGYTF
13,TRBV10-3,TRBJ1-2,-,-,TGTGCCATCAGTGTTGAGTTGAGGTATGGCTACACCTTC,CAISVELRYGYTF
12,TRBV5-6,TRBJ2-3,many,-,TGTGCCAGCAGATTTAACTACGATACGCAGTATTTT,CASRFNYDTQYF
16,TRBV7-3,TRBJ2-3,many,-,TGTGCCAGCAGCTTAACGGGGAGTAGGGCCACAGATACGCAGTATTTT,CASSLTGSRATDTQYF
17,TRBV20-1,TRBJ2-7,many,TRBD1,TGCAGTGCTAGAGCCCGGGGTCCCGGGACAGGGGTCTACGAGCAGTACTTC,CSARARGPGTGVYEQYF
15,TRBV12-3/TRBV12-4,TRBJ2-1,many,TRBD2,TGTGCCAGCAGGATCGGGACTAAGAAGGTGGATGAGCAGTTCTTC,CASRIGTKKVDEQFF
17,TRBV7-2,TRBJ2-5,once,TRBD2,TGTGCCAGCAGCTTAGGCCAAAGGACTAGCGCCCTTGGGACCCAGTACTTC,CASSLGQRTSALGTQYF
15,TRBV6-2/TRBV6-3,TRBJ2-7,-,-,TGTGCCAGCAGTTACTTATCCGGGGGCCCCTACGAGCAGTGCTTC,CASSYLSGGPYEQCF
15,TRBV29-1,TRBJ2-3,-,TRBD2,TGCAGCGTGGGTAGGGCGGGGGGGCCAGTAGATACGCAGTATTTT,CSVGRAGGPVDTQYF
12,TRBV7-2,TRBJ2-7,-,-,TGTGCCAGCAGCTTAGACGGGGACGAGCAGTACTTC,CASSLDGDEQYF
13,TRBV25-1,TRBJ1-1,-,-,TGTGCCAGCAGCTCGGCTGTGAACACTGAAGCTTTCTTT,CASSSAVNTEAFF
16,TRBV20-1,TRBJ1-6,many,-,TGCAGTGCTACGAGACTGGGGGGTACGATGAATTCACCCCTCCACTTT,CSATRLGGTMNSPLHF
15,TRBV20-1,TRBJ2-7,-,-,TGCAGTGCTAGAGATTGGGGGCAGGGGTCCTACGAGCAGTACTTC,CSARDWGQGSYEQYF
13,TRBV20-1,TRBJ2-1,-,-,TGCAGTGCTGAAGGCCGGGACTACAATGAGCAGTTCTTC,CSAEGRDYNEQFF
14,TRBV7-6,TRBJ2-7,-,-,TGTGCCAGCAGCACTATAGCGAGTACCTACGAGCAGTACTTC,CASSTIASTYEQYF
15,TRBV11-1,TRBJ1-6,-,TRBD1,TGTGCCAGCAGTGTGATGACAGGGGAAAATTCACCCCTCCACTTT,CASSVMTGENSPLHF
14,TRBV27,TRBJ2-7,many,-,TGTGCCAGCAGTTTAACTGGGCCCCCCTACGAGCAGTACTTC,CASSLTGPPYEQYF
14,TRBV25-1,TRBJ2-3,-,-,TGTGCCAGCAGTGATCACGGGGCCACAGATACGCAGTATTTT,CASSDHGATDTQYF
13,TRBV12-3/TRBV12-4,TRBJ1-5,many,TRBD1,TGTGCCAGCAGACTTGACAGGGATCAGCCCCAGCATTTT,CASRLDRDQPQHF
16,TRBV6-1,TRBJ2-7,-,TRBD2,TGTGCCAGCAGTGAAGCGTTGACTAGCGGGGGGCAAGAGCAGAACTTC,CASSEALTSGGQEQNF
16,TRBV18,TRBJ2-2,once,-,TGTGCCAGCTCACCTTTCGGGACACCAAACACCGGGGAGCTGTTTTTT,CASSPFGTPNTGELFF
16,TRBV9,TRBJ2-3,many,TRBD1,TGTGCCAGCAGCCTTAGAGGGACAGGGGGGACAGATACGCAGTATTTT,CASSLRGTGGTDTQYF
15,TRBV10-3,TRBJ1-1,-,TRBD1,TGTGAGAAGAACCGACAGGGGGAAGGGAACACTGAAGCTTTCTTT,CEKNRQGEGNTEAFF
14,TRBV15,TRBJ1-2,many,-,TGTGCCACCAGCAGAGATAGTCTGGCCTATGGCTACACCTTC,CATSRDSLAYGYTF
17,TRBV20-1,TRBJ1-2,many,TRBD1,TGCAGTGCTAGAGATCTGGTACTGAACAGGGGCGCGGGCGGCTACACCTTC,CSARDLVLNRGAGGYTF
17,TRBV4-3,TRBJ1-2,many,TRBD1,TGCGCCAGCAGCCAAGATTGGTCAGGGACAGCTAACTATGGCTACACCTTC,CASSQDWSGTANYGYTF
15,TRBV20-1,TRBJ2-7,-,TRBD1,TGCAGTGCTGGCCCCAGGACAGGGGTTGGGAACGAGCAGTACTTC,CSAGPRTGVGNEQYF
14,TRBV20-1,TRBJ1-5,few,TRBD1,TGCAGTGCGTATGACAGGGGGGGCAATCAGCCCCAGCATTTT,CSAYDRGGNQPQHF
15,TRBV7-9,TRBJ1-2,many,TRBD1,TGTGCCAGCAGCCCGGGACAGCTACCAAACTATGGCTACACCTTC,CASSPGQLPNYGYTF
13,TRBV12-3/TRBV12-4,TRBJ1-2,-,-,TGTGCCAGCAGTACCCGGGACGCTCGTGGCTACACCTTC,CASSTRDARGYTF
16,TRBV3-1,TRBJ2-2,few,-,TGTGCCAGCAGCCCTAGGGCAGTTAGGAACACCGGGGAGCTGTTTTTT,CASSPRAVRNTGELFF
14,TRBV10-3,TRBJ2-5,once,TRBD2,TGTGCCTCCTCTGGGACGGGAGGGTTGGAGACCCAGTACTTC,CASSGTGGLETQYF
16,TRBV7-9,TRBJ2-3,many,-,TGTGCCAGCAGCTTAGTTTGGGGGGGGGCCGGGGATACGCAGTATTTT,CASSLVWGGAGDTQYF
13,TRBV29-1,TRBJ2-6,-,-,TGCAGCGTGATTGGGTCTGGGGCCAACGTCCTGACTTTC,CSVIGSGANVLTF
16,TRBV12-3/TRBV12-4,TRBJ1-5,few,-,TGTGCCAGCAGTTTAGAGGTCCGGTTTGGTAATCAGCCCCAGCATTTT,CASSLEVRFGNQPQHF
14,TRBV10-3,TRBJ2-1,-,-,TGTGCCATCAGACAGGGACTTGCAGACAATGAGCAGTTCTTC,CAIRQGLADNEQFF
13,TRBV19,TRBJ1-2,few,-,TGTGCCAGTAGTATCTCCCGAAACTATGGCTACACCTTC,CASSISRNYGYTF
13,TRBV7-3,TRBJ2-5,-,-,TGTGCCAGCAGCTTACGCACCCAAGAGACCCAGTACTTC,CASSLRTQETQYF
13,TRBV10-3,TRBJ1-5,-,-,TGTGCCATCAGGGGTGATAGCAATCAGCCCCAGCATTTT,CAIRGDSNQPQHF